Each of the 10 T cell receptor beta chains below was sequenced from the same sample in a study of blood T cells in healthy people across ages. Alongside a J-beta primer mix, a sample-barcoded 5' primer served in a second PCR lasting 7 to 11 cycles. TCRdb passed the 5' RACE reads through MiXCR, listing each CDR3 protein once. The sample records around 800,000 distinct CDR3 sequences, around 45% being singletons. Specimen: blood. The origin of the receptors is a man aged 80 or over in good health.

This clonotype was counted a few times. One end of the junction does not line up with germline, which may come from a read error. This rearrangement joins TRBV7-2 to TRBJ2-5; no clear D gene. The CDR3 runs 14 residues. Germline-derived CDR1 and CDR2 are SGHTA and FQGNSA. The CDR3 DNA reads TGTGCCAGCAGCTTAGGCCCCGTTCAAGGGACCCAGTACTTC. The encoded protein is CASSLGPVQGTQYF.

This clonotype has just a few counts. This chain joins TRBV5-1 and TRBJ2-5, with 9 positions matching TRBD1. Looked up from germline, CDR1 is SGHRS and CDR2 is YFSETQ. The V gene end was trimmed by 4 bases and the J gene end by 4 bases; junction bases not matched to a gene: 11. This CDR3 is 16 amino acids long. In nucleotides, the CDR3 is TGCGCCAGCAGCACATCCGGGACAGGGTCCCGAGAGACCCAGTACTTC. Its translation: CASSTSGTGSRETQYF.

This chain uses TRBV20-1 with TRBJ2-5, with 8 positions matching TRBD1. J lost 2 bases, V lost 3 bases, and 5 bases had no gene match. There are 14 residues in the CDR3. The germline CDR1 and CDR2 sequences are DFQATT and SNEGSKA (reference sequence). CDR3 loop: CSASRGQVQETQYF. CDR3 bases: TGCAGTGCTAGCCGGGGACAGGTTCAAGAGACCCAGTACTTC.

This clonotype was counted ten times or more. V usage is TRBV7-3 and J usage is TRBJ2-3; D perhaps matches TRBD2 (5 bases). Germline V CDR1 and CDR2: SGHTA, FQGTGA. With 2 bases removed from V and 4 bases from J, the gap between germline ends came to 7 bases. The CDR3 totals 13 residues. The chain's CDR3 is CASSLEGSDTQYF. For the CDR3, the DNA is TGTGCCAGCAGCTTAGAGGGATCAGATACGCAGTATTTT.

This clonotype was observed a few times. The rearrangement joins TRBV5-6 to TRBJ1-2, with D unclear. Germline V CDR1 and CDR2: SGHDT, YYEEEE. The V gene lost 1 base and the J gene lost 4 bases, with 11 bases spanning the gap. The CDR3 runs to 14 residues. The CDR3 region has the DNA TGTGCCAGCAGCTTGACAGATTTAGCCTATGGCTACACCTTC. This codes for CASSLTDLAYGYTF.

This clonotype was found many times. The chain is built from TRBV10-3 and TRBJ1-2; D perhaps matches TRBD1 (5 bases). Germline V gene data show CDR1 as ENHRY and CDR2 as SYGVKD. This CDR3 is 15 amino acids long. Trimming removed 6 bases from V and 0 bases from J, with 14 bases in between. CDR3 amino acids: CAIRDSGSPNYGYTF. CDR3 nucleotide sequence: TGTGCCATCAGAGACTCAGGGAGCCCTAACTATGGCTACACCTTC.

In this sample, this clonotype turned up a few times. V is TRBV7-2 and J is TRBJ1-2, with TRBD1 as a possible D gene (5 bases). Per germline, CDR1 SGHTA and CDR2 FQGNSA. The CDR3 consists of 16 residues. Deletions cut 3 bases from V and 0 bases from J, with 14 bases between. Here the CDR3 reads CASSLGPGQPNYGYTF. In DNA, the CDR3 is TGTGCCAGCAGCTTGGGGCCAGGACAACCTAACTATGGCTACACCTTC.

The chain uses TRBV11-1 and TRBJ2-2, with a tentative D call TRBD1 (6 bases). Deletions cut 3 bases from V and 3 bases from J, with 14 bases between. Per germline, CDR1 SGHAT and CDR2 FQDESV (reference sequence). The CDR3 runs 16 residues. The CDR3 bases are TGTGCCAGCAGCTTCCTCTCAGGGGCGGACACCGGGGAGCTGTTTTTT. This gives the protein CASSFLSGADTGELFF.

The V gene is TRBV11-2, the J gene TRBJ2-7; D gene uncertain. The CDR3 is 13 residues long. Looked up from germline, CDR1 is SGHAT and CDR2 is FQNNGV. Trimming pared 7 bases from V and 2 bases from J, leaving 12 bases between. Written as DNA, the CDR3 is TGTGCCAGCACCCCAGCTAGAACCTACGAGCAGTACTTC. Protein product: CASTPARTYEQYF.

The V call is TRBV5-1, the J call TRBJ2-1; maybe TRBD1 (6 bases). This CDR3 region has 14 residues. With 4 bases removed from V and 8 bases from J, the gap between germline ends came to 16 bases. CDR1 and CDR2 (germline): SGHRS, YFSETQ. In DNA form, the CDR3 reads TGCGCCAGCAGCCAAGGGCAGGGGCCCGATGAGCAGTTCTTC. This codes for CASSQGQGPDEQFF.